This T cell receptor beta chain was identified during a study of T cell repertoires in cytomegalovirus infection. Study information: Both CMV infection and a matching HLA type were indicated by public TCR beta signatures.

In regard to this clonotype: Its antigen is not known.

Whole-study results and caveats: Within the response measured ex vivo, HLA-C-restricted CMV-specific TCR beta clonotypes were dominant. Frequencies of public TCR beta families were cumulated, and this identified carriers of CMV plus the relevant HLA.

V was shortened by 5 bases and J by 1 base, with 14 bases between the two germline ends. The CDR3 length is 15 residues. CDR1 and CDR2 from the germline V gene are SNHLY and FYNNEI. TCRdb called the reads again in MiXCR, with one record for every CDR3 protein. The sample carries 130,000 or so distinct CDR3 sequences, about 6.3% recorded once. The rearrangement links TRBV2 to TRBJ1-1, with a possible D match to TRBD1 (5 bases). The receptor comes from a human donor in good health (CMV status not recorded). Some clones in this sample may be carry-over from other donors' samples. Specimen: PBMCs. CDR3 nucleotides: TGTGCCAGCAGTCTTAGGGGACGGAGGAACACTGAAGCTTTCTTT. It specifies CASSLRGRRNTEAFF.